This TCR beta chain came from a study of response to subunit inactivated influenza vaccine. General study points: New T cells are recruited in small numbers by each seasonal influenza vaccination, according to the authors' suggestion.

Concerning this clonotype itself: Antigen unknown.

TCRdb independently ran MiXCR on the RT-PCR reads; one entry per CDR3 protein. The sample has roughly 780,000 distinct CDR3 sequences, approximately 18% seen once; the top ten hold under 13%. From germline, CDR1 is SGHKS and CDR2 YYEKEE (reference sequence). CDR3 length: 15 residues. The V segment lost 4 bases and the J segment 0 bases; nucleotides outside the gene matches: 6. The chain combines TRBV5-5 with TRBJ2-7; 8 bases fit TRBD2. Specimen: PBMCs from blood, collected around 5 days after vaccination. The origin of this receptor is a man aged 50 to 59 who received an inactivated influenza vaccine. This CDR3 reads CASSAAAGVSYEQYF. Written as DNA, the CDR3 is TGTGCCAGCAGCGCGGCAGCGGGGGTCTCCTACGAGCAGTACTTC.